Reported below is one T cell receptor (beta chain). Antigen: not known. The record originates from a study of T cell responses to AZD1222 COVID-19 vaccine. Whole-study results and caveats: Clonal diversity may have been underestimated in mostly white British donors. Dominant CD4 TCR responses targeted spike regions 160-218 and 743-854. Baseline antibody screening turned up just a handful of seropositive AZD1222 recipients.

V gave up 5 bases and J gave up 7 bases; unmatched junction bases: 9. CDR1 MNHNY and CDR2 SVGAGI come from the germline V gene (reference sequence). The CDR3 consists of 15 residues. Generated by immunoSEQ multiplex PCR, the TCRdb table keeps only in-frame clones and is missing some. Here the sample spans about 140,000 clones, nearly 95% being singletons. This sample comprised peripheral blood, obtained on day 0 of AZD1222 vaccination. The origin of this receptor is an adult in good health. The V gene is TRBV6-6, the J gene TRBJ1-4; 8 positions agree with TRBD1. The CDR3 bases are TGTGCCAGCAGTAGCCACGGACAGGGTTCTGAAAAACTGTTTTTT. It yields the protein CASSSHGQGSEKLFF.